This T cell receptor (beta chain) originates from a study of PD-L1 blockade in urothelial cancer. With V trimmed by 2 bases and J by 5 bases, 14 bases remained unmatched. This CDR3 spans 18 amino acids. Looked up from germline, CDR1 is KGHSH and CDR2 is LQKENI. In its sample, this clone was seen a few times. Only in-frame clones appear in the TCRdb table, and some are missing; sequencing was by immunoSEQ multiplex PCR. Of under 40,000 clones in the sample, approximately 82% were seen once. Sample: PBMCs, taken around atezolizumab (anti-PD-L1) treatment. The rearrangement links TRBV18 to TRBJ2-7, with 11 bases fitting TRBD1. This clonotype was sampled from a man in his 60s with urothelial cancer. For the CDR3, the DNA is TGTGCCAGCTCACCAACCCTGGCTCGGACAGGGGGCATCGACGAGCAGTACTTC. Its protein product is CASSPTLARTGGIDEQYF.